This T cell receptor beta chain came from a study of blood T cell repertoires in COVID-19. Study-level background: PBMCs, B-cell-depleted T cells, or T cells provided the cDNA or gDNA that made up the material.

This CDR3 region has 17 residues. Trimming removed 3 bases from V and 6 bases from J; junction bases left unmatched: 12. Germline loops: CDR1 MNHEY, CDR2 SMNVEV (reference sequence). As handled by the study authors: Amplification with reference gene primers provided the estimates of nucleated cell counts. Produced via immunoSEQ multiplex PCR; TCRdb's table is partial and in-frame only. The V and J calls and clone size come from that table; D and trimming were worked out from the DNA. The repertoire holds 150,000 or so clones, with 82% as singletons. The J gene is TRBJ2-1, the V gene TRBV27; the match to TRBD2 covers 9 bases. The TCR sequence derives from a man aged 60 to 75 who had recovered from COVID-19. The specimen was PBMCs or T cells enriched from blood (not recorded which). The DNA for the CDR3 is TGTGCCAGCAGTTTGCAGGAAGTAGCGGGAGCCGTCAATGAGCAGTTCTTC. Protein sequence: CASSLQEVAGAVNEQFF.